The 25 T cell receptor beta chains in this list originate from one sample, sequenced in a study of cytomegalovirus exposure and HLA in healthy donors (dated by TCRdb to 2016 to 2017). Library generation was performed with the immunoSEQ multiplex PCR assay. The multiplex PCR relied on a mix of 60 forward primers for TCR Vbeta segments and 13 reverse primers for TCR Jbeta segments. In its TCRdb copy, this immuneACCESS table keeps in-frame sequences only and misses some clones. Where compared with another copy, unresolved V genes explain less than half of these, and the others have no known cause. This sample holds around 150,000 clones; around 79% were observed only once. The top ten constitute around 3.2% of the sample. The source material was PBMCs. All receptors come from a human donor in good health.

The V gene is TRBV27, the J gene TRBJ2-7; possibly TRBD1 for D (6 bases). The CDR3 extends over 16 amino acids. Germline V CDR1 and CDR2: MNHEY, SMNVEV (reference sequence). Between the trimmed V and J ends, which lost 5 bases and 1 base, there was a span of 18 bases. In DNA, the CDR3 is TGTGCCAGCAGTGGGAATACGGGACACCTTTCCTACGAGCAGTACTTC. Residues: CASSGNTGHLSYEQYF.

This clone was recorded once. The chain carries TRBV7-9 and TRBJ1-4; a possible D gene is TRBD1 (5 bases). V lost 0 bases, J lost 7 bases, and 6 bases lay in between. This CDR3 is 13 amino acids long. Germline CDR1 reads SEHNR; CDR2 reads FQNEAQ (reference sequence). CDR3 loop: CASSLAQGEKLFF. In DNA, the CDR3 is TGTGCCAGCAGCTTAGCGCAGGGTGAAAAACTGTTTTTT. The full variable domain, with the rest looked up from reference TRBV7-9 and TRBJ1-4, is DTGVSQNPRHKITKRGQNVTFRCDPISEHNRLYWYRQTLGQGPEFLTYFQNEAQLEKSRLLSDRFSAERPKGSFSTLEIQRTEQGDSAMYLCASSLAQGEKLFFGSGTQLSVL.

The chain couples TRBV13 to TRBJ1-2, with D possibly being TRBD1 (6 bases). The CDR3 is 17 residues long. Germline values: CDR1 PRHDT, CDR2 FYEKMQ (reference sequence). The V and J ends lost 4 bases and 3 bases respectively, with 21 bases between them. The CDR3 DNA is TGTGCCAGCAGCTCCACCTTAAACAGGGAGAGACACTATGGCTACACCTTC. It codes for CASSSTLNRERHYGYTF.

V gene TRBV10-3 combines with J gene TRBJ2-1; no reliable D call. Germline V gene lookup returns CDR1 ENHRY and CDR2 SYGVKD. V lost 2 bases and J 0 bases, leaving 8 bases between the germline ends. The CDR3 loop spans 15 amino acids. The CDR3 bases are TGTGCCATCAGTGAGCCAGGTAGCTCCTACAATGAGCAGTTCTTC. Translating it yields CAISEPGSSYNEQFF.

V and J are TRBV21-1 and TRBJ1-6; TRBD1, the table's D call, lacks a check against the DNA. TRBV21-1 is shown as a pseudogene. The CDR3 is made up of 16 amino acids. The CDR3 DNA reads as TGTGCCAGCAGCTCGGCGACAGGCTCAAAGGATTCACCCCTCCACTTT. Encoded protein: CASSSATGSKDSPLHF.

The rearrangement uses TRBV11-2 and TRBJ1-5, with D maybe TRBD1 (5 bases). This CDR3 is 14 amino acids long. Trimming left V 3 bases short and J 3 bases short, with 9 bases between. In germline, CDR1 is SGHAT, CDR2 FQNNGV. CDR3 protein: CASSFDSFNQPQHF. The CDR3 DNA sequence: TGTGCCAGCAGCTTTGACAGCTTCAATCAGCCCCAGCATTTT. Full variable domain (remainder filled in from reference TRBV11-2 and TRBJ1-5): EAGVAQSPRYKIIEKRQSVAFWCNPISGHATLYWYQQILGQGPKLLIQFQNNGVVDDSQLPKDRFSAERLKGVDSTLKIQPAKLEDSAVYLCASSFDSFNQPQHFGDGTRLSIL.

The V gene is TRBV10-3, the J gene TRBJ2-1; TRBD1 matches 7 bases. The CDR3 totals 15 residues. In germline, CDR1 is ENHRY, CDR2 SYGVKD. The ends lost 0 bases at V and 8 bases at J; junction bases unmatched: 7. The CDR3 loop reads CAISESGQGVDEQFF. Here the CDR3 DNA reads TGTGCCATCAGTGAGTCAGGTCAGGGGGTGGATGAGCAGTTCTTC.

To note about this clone: An end of the junction does not agree with germline; a read error may underlie this. The chain uses TRBV5-6 and TRBJ1-1, with unresolved D. CDR3 size: 15 residues. In germline, CDR1 is SGHDT, CDR2 YYEEEE. The chain's CDR3 is CASSFEAGVNPEAFF. CDR3 sequence (DNA): TGTGCCAGCAGCTTCGAGGCGGGCGTGAACCCTGAAGCTTTCTTT.

This clone has more than one count but fewer than ten. The gene calls are TRBV15 and TRBJ2-7; TRBD1 matches 10 bases. This CDR3 region has 15 residues. Germline V gene sequence: CDR1 LNHNV, CDR2 YYDKDF (reference sequence). The J segment lost 5 bases and the V segment lost 0 bases, leaving 4 bases of the junction unmatched. The CDR3 DNA is TGTGCCACCAGCAGAGATGGGACAGGGGAGGACGAGCAGTACTTC. This encodes CATSRDGTGEDEQYF.

The chain joins TRBV5-6 to TRBJ1-2; the D gene is possibly TRBD1 (5 bases). Germline V gene lookup returns CDR1 SGHDT and CDR2 YYEEEE. The CDR3 consists of 14 residues. Trimming removed 3 bases at V and 4 bases at J, with 13 bases between. The CDR3 coding sequence is TGTGCCAGCAGCTCTGCTGGGGCGACCTATGGCTACACCTTC. This sequence encodes CASSSAGATYGYTF.

V is TRBV5-7 and J is TRBJ2-3, with D possibly TRBD1 on 6 matching bases. TRBV5-7 is placed among ORFs of uncertain function. The V end lost 0 bases, the J end lost 2 bases, and 13 bases lay between the germline ends. The CDR3 extends over 16 amino acids. The CDR3 DNA sequence: TGTGCCAGCAGCTTGGAGTCTAGGGACACCACAGATACGCAGTATTTT. Amino acid sequence: CASSLESRDTTDTQYF.

This chain connects TRBV6-4 to TRBJ1-2; D is ambiguous. Trimming shortened V by 2 bases and J by 6 bases, and 7 bases separated the two germline ends. The CDR3 contains 12 residues. Germline CDR1 MRHNA, CDR2 SNTAGT. The CDR3, as DNA: TGTGCCAGCAGTGACCCCTTTGATGGCTACACCTTC. As protein: CASSDPFDGYTF.

This chain joins TRBV7-3 and TRBJ2-5; D remains ambiguous. The J call is doubtful: the DNA matches TRBJ2-7 better. CDR3 length equals 13 residues. Germline V gene sequence: CDR1 SGHTA, CDR2 FQGTGA. The CDR3 loop reads CASSLSPSYEQYF. DNA for the CDR3: TGTGCCAGCAGCTTATCCCCCTCCTACGAGCAGTACTTC.

The chain joins TRBV30 to TRBJ1-2, with 10 bases lining up with TRBD1. CDR1 is GTSNPN, CDR2 SVGIG, per germline (reference sequence). The length of the CDR3 is 14 residues. V lost 3 bases to trimming and J lost 7 bases; unmatched junction nucleotides: 8. In nucleotides, the CDR3 is TGTGCCTGGAGGTCCGGGACAGGGGTTTTTGGCTACACCTTC. Protein: CAWRSGTGVFGYTF.

The rearrangement links TRBV2 to TRBJ2-7, with TRBD2 matching over 15 bases. The CDR3 consists of 14 residues. Germline trimming cut 7 bases from V and 4 bases from J; bases unmatched to any gene: 2. Germline assignment: CDR1 SNHLY and CDR2 FYNNEI. The DNA of the CDR3 is TGTGCCAGCATGGGGACTAGCGGGGGGTACGAGCAGTACTTC. This codes for CASMGTSGGYEQYF.

The chain links TRBV7-9 to TRBJ2-7, with 7 bases identical to TRBD1. The trim removed 4 bases at V and 3 bases at J, leaving 6 bases unmatched. The CDR3 length is 14 residues. Germline loops: CDR1 SEHNR, CDR2 FQNEAQ (reference sequence). This CDR3 reads CASSSTTGDYEQYF. The CDR3 bases are TGTGCCAGCAGCTCTACCACAGGGGACTACGAGCAGTACTTC.

V and J are TRBV19 and TRBJ2-1, with 9 positions matching TRBD1. This CDR3 has 13 residues. In germline, CDR1 is LNHDA, CDR2 SQIVND (reference sequence). The V and J ends lost 6 bases and 6 bases, in that order; junction bases with no gene match: 3. The CDR3 is CASSLDRGNEQFF. CDR3 bases: TGTGCCAGTAGCTTGGACAGGGGCAATGAGCAGTTCTTC.

J is TRBJ1-2 and V is TRBV5-1; D is possibly TRBD1 (6 bases). V shed 1 base and J shed 6 bases, with 13 bases lying between them. From germline, CDR1 is SGHRS and CDR2 YFSETQ. The CDR3 is 14 residues long. CDR3 DNA: TGCGCCAGCAGCTTGAACCAGGGGAGAGATGGCTACACCTTC. Translated: CASSLNQGRDGYTF.

This clone has only one observation. The V gene is TRBV20-1, the J gene TRBJ2-5; possibly TRBD2 for D (5 bases). V gave up 5 bases and J gave up 5 bases, with 9 bases separating them. This CDR3 comprises 11 residues. CDR1 DFQATT and CDR2 SNEGSKA come from the germline V gene (reference sequence). The CDR3 nucleotides read TGCAGTGCTGCCGGGGAGGAGACCCAGTACTTC. This encodes CSAAGEETQYF.

The chain uses TRBV27 and TRBJ2-2; 9 bases match TRBD1. Germline V lookup: CDR1 MNHEY, CDR2 SMNVEV (reference sequence). V lost 3 bases to trimming and J lost 6 bases; unmatched junction nucleotides: 5. The CDR3 totals 15 residues. CDR3 bases: TGTGCCAGCAGTTTCGGGGACAGGGCGGCCGGGGAGCTGTTTTTT. This encodes CASSFGDRAAGELFF.

The gene calls are TRBV28 and TRBJ2-3, with 14 nucleotides matching TRBD2. This CDR3 is built from 16 residues. CDR1 MDHEN and CDR2 SYDVKM come from the germline V gene. V lost 6 bases to trimming and J lost 5 bases; unmatched junction nucleotides: 7. CDR3 region: CASSPGTSGRKDTQYF. The CDR3 DNA reads TGTGCCAGCAGCCCCGGGACTAGCGGGAGAAAAGATACGCAGTATTTT.

The rearrangement joins TRBV30 to TRBJ2-7; weak D call: TRBD2 (6 bases). The better agreement between TRBJ2-5 and the DNA end casts doubt on the J call. CDR1 and CDR2 (germline): GTSNPN, SVGIG (reference sequence). The length of the CDR3 is 14 residues. In nucleotides, the CDR3 is TGTGCCTGGAGCGCGGGACCACCTCCAAAGACCCAGTACTTC. Encoded protein: CAWSAGPPPKTQYF.

CDR3 DNA sequence: TGTGCCAGCAGCGCACTAGCGGGAGTTCCAGAGACCCAGTACTTC. Protein: CASSALAGVPETQYF. The chain has TRBV7-3 and TRBJ2-5; 11 bases are a match to TRBD2. There are 15 residues in the CDR3. Germline CDR1 and CDR2: SGHTA and FQGTGA. V lost 5 bases to trimming and J lost 4 bases; unmatched junction nucleotides: 6. The full variable domain, completed using reference TRBV7-3 and TRBJ2-5, is GAGVSQTPSNKVTEKGKYVELRCDPISGHTALYWYRQSLGQGPEFLIYFQGTGAADDSGLPNDRFFAVRPEGSVSTLKIQRTERGDSAVYLCASSALAGVPETQYFGPGTRLLVL.

This chain joins TRBV5-1 and TRBJ2-2; TRBD1 is a possible D gene (5 bases). The length of the CDR3 is 15 residues. V lost 5 bases and J 6 bases, leaving 17 bases between the germline ends. Germline assignment: CDR1 SGHRS and CDR2 YFSETQ. In DNA, the CDR3 is TGCGCCAGCAGGGGGCCCGGGCCTGTCGCCGGGGAGCTGTTTTTT. Translated: CASRGPGPVAGELFF.

This chain connects TRBV7-3 to TRBJ2-2; 9 bases are shared with TRBD1. Losses at the gene ends were 5 bases for V and 5 bases for J; bases not matched to a gene: 6. This CDR3 has 15 amino acids. Germline-derived CDR1 and CDR2 are SGHTA and FQGTGA. DNA for the CDR3: TGTGCCAGCAGCGGGGGGACAGGGCGGACCGGGGAGCTGTTTTTT. Amino acids: CASSGGTGRTGELFF.